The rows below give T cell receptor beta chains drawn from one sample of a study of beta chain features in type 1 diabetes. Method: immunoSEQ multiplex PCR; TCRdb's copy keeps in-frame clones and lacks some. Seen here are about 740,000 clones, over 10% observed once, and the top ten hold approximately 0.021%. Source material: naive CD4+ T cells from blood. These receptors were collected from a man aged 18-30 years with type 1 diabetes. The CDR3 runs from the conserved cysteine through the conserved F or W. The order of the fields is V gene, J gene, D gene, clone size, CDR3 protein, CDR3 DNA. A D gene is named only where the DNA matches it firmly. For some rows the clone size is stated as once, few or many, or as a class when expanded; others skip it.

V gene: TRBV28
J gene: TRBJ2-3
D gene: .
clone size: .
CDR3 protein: CASSLSGGGSTDTQYF
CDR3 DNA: TGTGCCAGCAGTTTATCCGGAGGGGGGAGCACAGATACGCAGTATTTT

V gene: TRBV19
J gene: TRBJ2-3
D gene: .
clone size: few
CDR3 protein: CASARTDTQYF
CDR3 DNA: TGTGCCAGCGCAAGGACAGATACGCAGTATTTT

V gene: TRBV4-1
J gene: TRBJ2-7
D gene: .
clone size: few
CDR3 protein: CASSLGTLLGEQYF
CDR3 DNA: TGCGCCAGCAGCCTGGGGACACTTCTTGGGGAGCAGTACTTC

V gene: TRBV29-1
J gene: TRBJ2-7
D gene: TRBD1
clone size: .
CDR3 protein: CSVEDLTGSGYEQYF
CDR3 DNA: TGCAGCGTTGAAGATCTGACAGGGTCCGGTTACGAGCAGTACTTC

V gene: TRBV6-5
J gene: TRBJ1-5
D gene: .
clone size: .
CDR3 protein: CASSYVGGNQPQHF
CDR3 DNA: TGTGCCAGCAGTTACGTAGGGGGCAATCAGCCCCAGCATTTT

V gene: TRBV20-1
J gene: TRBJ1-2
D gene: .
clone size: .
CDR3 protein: CSAVYGYTF
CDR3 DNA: TGCAGTGCGGTATATGGCTACACCTTC

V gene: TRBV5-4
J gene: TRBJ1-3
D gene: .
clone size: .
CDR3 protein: CASSTSTGTGNTIYF
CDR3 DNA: TGTGCCAGCAGCACTTCCACAGGGACTGGAAACACCATATATTTT

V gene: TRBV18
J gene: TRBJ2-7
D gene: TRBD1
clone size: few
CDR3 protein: CASSPWDSSYEQYF
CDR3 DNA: TGTGCCAGCTCACCCTGGGACAGTTCCTACGAGCAGTACTTC

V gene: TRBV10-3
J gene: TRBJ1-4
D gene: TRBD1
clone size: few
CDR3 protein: CAISDGTAEANEKLFF
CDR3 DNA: TGTGCCATCAGTGATGGGACAGCGGAGGCTAATGAAAAACTGTTTTTT

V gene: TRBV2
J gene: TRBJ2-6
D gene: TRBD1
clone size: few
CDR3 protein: CATGGTGANVLTF
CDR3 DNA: TGTGCCACAGGGGGAACTGGGGCCAACGTCCTGACTTTC

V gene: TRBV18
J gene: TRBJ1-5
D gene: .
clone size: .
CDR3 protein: CASSKSGGGQPQHF
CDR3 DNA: TGTGCCAGCTCAAAGTCTGGGGGAGGTCAGCCCCAGCATTTT

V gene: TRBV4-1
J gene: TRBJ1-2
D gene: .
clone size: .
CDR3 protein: CASSQNSRAYTF
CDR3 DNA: TGCGCCAGCAGCCAGAATTCAAGGGCCTACACCTTC

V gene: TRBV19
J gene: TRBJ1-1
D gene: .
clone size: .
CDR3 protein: CASTDPGTEAFF
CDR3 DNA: TGTGCCAGTACCGACCCGGGGACTGAAGCTTTCTTT

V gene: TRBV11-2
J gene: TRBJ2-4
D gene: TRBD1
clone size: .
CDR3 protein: CASSLGGTVNIQYF
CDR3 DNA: TGTGCCAGCAGCTTAGGTGGGACAGTGAACATTCAGTACTTC

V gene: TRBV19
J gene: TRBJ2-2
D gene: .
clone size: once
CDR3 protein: CASRRERPMWELFF
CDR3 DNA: TGTGCCAGCAGAAGGGAGCGCCCAATGTGGGAGCTGTTTTTT

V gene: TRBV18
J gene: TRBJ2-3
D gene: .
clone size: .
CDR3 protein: CASSPERVKDTQYF
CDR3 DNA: TGTGCCAGCTCACCGGAGCGGGTCAAGGATACGCAGTATTTT

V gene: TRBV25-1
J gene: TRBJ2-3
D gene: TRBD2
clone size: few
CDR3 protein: CASSEGGVLNTQYF
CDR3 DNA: TGTGCCAGCAGTGAAGGGGGGGTGTTAAATACGCAGTATTTT

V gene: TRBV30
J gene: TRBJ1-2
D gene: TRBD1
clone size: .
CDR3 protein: CAWSAGQGAAYGYTF
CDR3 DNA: TGTGCCTGGAGTGCCGGACAGGGGGCTGCCTATGGCTACACCTTC

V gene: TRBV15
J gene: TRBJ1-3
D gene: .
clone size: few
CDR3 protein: CATSRDSGSGNTIYF
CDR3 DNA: TGTGCCACCAGCAGAGATTCGGGTTCTGGAAACACCATATATTTT

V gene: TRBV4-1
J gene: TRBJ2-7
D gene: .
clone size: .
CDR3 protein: CASSQDRADISSYEQYF
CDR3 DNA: TGCGCCAGCAGCCAAGATAGGGCGGACATAAGCTCCTACGAGCAGTACTTC

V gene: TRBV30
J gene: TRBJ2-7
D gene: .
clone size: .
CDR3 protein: CAWMPGAAATYEQYF
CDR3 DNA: TGTGCCTGGATGCCAGGGGCGGCGGCTACCTACGAGCAGTACTTC

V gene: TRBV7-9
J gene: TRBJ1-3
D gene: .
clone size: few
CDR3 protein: CASSSSVTAGNTIYF
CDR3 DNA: TGTGCCAGCAGCTCCTCGGTGACCGCTGGAAACACCATATATTTT

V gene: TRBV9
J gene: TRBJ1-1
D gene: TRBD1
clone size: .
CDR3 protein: CASSVPQDRGLNTEAFF
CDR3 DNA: TGTGCCAGCAGCGTACCGCAGGACAGGGGACTGAACACTGAAGCTTTCTTT

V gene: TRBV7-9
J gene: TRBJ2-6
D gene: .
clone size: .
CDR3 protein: CASSLQSSGANVLTF
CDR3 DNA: TGTGCCAGCAGCCTGCAGTCCTCTGGGGCCAACGTCCTGACTTTC

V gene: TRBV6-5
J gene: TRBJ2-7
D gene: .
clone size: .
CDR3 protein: CASSYSFDLSYEQYF
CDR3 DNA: TGTGCCAGCAGTTACTCTTTTGACCTTTCCTACGAGCAGTACTTC

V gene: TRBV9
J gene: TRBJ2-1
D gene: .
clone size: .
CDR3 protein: CASSVAGQVPSYNEQFF
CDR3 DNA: TGTGCCAGCAGCGTAGCTGGGCAGGTCCCTTCCTACAATGAGCAGTTCTTC

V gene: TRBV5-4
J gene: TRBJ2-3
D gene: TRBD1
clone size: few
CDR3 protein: CASSPGGGEADTQYF
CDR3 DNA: TGTGCCAGCAGCCCAGGGGGCGGTGAGGCAGATACGCAGTATTTT

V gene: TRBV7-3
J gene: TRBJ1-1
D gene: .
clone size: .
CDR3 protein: CASSFVGVAGNTEAFF
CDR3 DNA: TGTGCCAGCAGCTTTGTCGGGGTGGCAGGAAACACTGAAGCTTTCTTT

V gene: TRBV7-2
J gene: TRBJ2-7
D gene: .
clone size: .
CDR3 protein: CASSLNAARGTAYEQYF
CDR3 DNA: TGTGCCAGCAGCTTAAACGCAGCCCGGGGGACGGCCTACGAGCAGTACTTC

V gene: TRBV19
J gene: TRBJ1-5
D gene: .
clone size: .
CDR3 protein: CASRGSNQPQHF
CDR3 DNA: TGTGCCAGCCGAGGTAGCAATCAGCCCCAGCATTTT

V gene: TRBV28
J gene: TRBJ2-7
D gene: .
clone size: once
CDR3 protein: CASSPGGEKGSYEQYF
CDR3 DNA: TGTGCCAGCAGTCCTGGAGGTGAGAAGGGCTCCTACGAGCAGTACTTC

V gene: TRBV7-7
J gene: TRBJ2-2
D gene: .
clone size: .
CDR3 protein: CASSPQHQTGELFF
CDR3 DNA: TGTGCTAGCAGCCCGCAGCACCAAACCGGGGAGCTGTTTTTT

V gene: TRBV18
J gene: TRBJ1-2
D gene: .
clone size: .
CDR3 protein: CASSPHPGYTF
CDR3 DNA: TGTGCCAGCTCACCACATCCTGGCTACACCTTC

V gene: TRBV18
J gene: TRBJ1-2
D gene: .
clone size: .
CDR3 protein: CASSQGDRYGYTF
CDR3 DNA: TGTGCCAGCTCACAGGGGGACCGCTATGGCTACACCTTC

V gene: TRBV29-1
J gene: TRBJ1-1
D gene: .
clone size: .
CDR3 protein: CSVSGRMNTEAFF
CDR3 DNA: TGCAGCGTCTCAGGGAGAATGAACACTGAAGCTTTCTTT

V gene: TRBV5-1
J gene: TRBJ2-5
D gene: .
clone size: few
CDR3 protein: CASSFPAGTQETQYF
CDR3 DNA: TGCGCCAGCAGCTTCCCAGCGGGGACACAAGAGACCCAGTACTTC

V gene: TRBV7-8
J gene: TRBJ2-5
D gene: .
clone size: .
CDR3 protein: CASTKGGERETQYF
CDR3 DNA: TGTGCCAGCACCAAAGGGGGGGAAAGGGAGACCCAGTACTTC

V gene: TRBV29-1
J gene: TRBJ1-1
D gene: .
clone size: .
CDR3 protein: CSIGREINTEAFF
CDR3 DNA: TGCAGCATCGGGAGGGAAATCAACACTGAAGCTTTCTTT

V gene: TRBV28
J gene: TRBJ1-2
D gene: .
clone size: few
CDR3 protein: CASSWGSYVGYTF
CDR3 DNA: TGTGCCAGCAGTTGGGGCAGCTATGTAGGCTACACCTTC

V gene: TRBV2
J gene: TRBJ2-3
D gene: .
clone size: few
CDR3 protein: CASSELRADTQYF
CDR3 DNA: TGTGCCAGCAGTGAACTTAGGGCAGATACGCAGTATTTT

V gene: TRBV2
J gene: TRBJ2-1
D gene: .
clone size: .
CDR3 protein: CASDPERGDEQFF
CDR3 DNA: TGTGCCAGCGATCCGGAGAGAGGTGATGAGCAGTTCTTC

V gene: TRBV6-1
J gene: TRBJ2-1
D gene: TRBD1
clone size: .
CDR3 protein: CASSEWGQSYNEQFF
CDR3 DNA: TGTGCCAGCAGTGAATGGGGACAGTCCTACAATGAGCAGTTCTTC

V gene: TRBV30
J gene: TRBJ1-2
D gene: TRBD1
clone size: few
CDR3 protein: CAWSGGQGAYGYTF
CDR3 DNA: TGTGCCTGGAGTGGAGGACAGGGCGCCTATGGCTACACCTTC

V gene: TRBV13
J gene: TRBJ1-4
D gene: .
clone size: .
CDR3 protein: CASSVSPSTGIGEKLFF
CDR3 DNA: TGTGCCAGCAGCGTTTCCCCGTCAACAGGGATAGGTGAAAAACTGTTTTTT

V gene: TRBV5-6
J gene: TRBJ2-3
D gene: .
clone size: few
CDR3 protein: CASSVRGSDTQYF
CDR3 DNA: TGTGCCAGCAGCGTCAGGGGTTCAGATACGCAGTATTTT

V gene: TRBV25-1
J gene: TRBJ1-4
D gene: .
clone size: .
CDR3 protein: CASSERGGEKLFF
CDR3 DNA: TGTGCCAGCAGTGAAAGGGGCGGTGAAAAACTGTTTTTT

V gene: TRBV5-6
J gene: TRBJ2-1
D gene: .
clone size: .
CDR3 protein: CASSSVSQIEQFF
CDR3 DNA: TGTGCCAGCAGCTCCGTCTCACAGATTGAGCAGTTCTTC

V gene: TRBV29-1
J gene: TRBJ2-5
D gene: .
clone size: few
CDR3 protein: CSAPLLNQETQYF
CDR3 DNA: TGCAGCGCTCCCCTCTTGAACCAAGAGACCCAGTACTTC

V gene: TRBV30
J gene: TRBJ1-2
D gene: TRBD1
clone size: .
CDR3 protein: CAGGTWDRGLNYGYTF
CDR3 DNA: TGTGCCGGAGGCACCTGGGACAGGGGGCTTAACTATGGCTACACCTTC

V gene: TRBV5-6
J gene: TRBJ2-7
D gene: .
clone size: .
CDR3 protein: CASSLQGYEQYF
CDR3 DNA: TGTGCCAGCAGCTTACAGGGATACGAGCAGTACTTC

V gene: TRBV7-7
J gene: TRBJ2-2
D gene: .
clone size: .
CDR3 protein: CASSWAWGEPGELFF
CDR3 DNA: TGTGCTAGCAGCTGGGCATGGGGAGAACCTGGGGAGCTGTTTTTT

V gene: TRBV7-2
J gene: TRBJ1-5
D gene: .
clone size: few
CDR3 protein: CASRSQSNQPQHF
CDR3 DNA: TGTGCCAGCAGAAGCCAGAGCAATCAGCCCCAGCATTTT

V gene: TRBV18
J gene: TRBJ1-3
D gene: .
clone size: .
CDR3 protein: CASSPRGEFSGNTIYF
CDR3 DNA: TGTGCCAGCTCACCAAGGGGAGAATTCTCTGGAAACACCATATATTTT

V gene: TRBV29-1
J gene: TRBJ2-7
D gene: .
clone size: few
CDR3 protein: CSVASTYEQYF
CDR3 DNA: TGCAGCGTTGCCAGTACCTACGAGCAGTACTTC

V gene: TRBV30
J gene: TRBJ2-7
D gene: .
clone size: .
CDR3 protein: CAWSRTTDALLGQYF
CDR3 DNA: TGTGCCTGGAGCCGGACGACAGACGCCCTTTTGGGGCAGTACTTC

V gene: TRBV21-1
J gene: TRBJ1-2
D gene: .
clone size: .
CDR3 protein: CASTILSWGRLGGYTF
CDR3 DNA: TGTGCCAGCACCATACTAAGTTGGGGGCGGCTGGGTGGCTACACCTTC

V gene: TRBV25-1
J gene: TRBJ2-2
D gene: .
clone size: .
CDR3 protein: CASRDGAGGELFF
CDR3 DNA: TGTGCCAGCAGGGACGGCGCAGGCGGGGAGCTGTTTTTT

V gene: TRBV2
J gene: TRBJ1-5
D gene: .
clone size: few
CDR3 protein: CASNRDGRNQPQHF
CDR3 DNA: TGTGCCAGCAACAGGGACGGAAGGAATCAGCCCCAGCATTTT

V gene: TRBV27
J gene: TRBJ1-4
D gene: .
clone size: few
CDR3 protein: CASTFTGGEKLFF
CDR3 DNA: TGTGCCAGCACCTTTACCGGGGGTGAAAAACTGTTTTTT